This paragraph reports one T cell receptor beta chain. As yet, its antigen is unknown. Possible read error: a much larger clone is one base away. These data belong to a study of CD8+CD57+ T cells in acquired aplastic anemia. On the study more broadly: Mean DNA quantity obtained from sorted CD4+ and CD8+ cells was 3 to 4 ug.

Patients selected for sequencing had displayed CD8+CD57+ cell expansion by flow cytometry. No patient had been given any therapy when blood was sampled. Profiling of TCR beta VDJ combinations and CDR3 sequences used genomic DNA as template. TCRdb re-called the reads with MiXCR, one entry per CDR3 protein. The sample holds 260,000 or so distinct CDR3 sequences, around 46% seen once. The germline gives CDR1 LGHNA, CDR2 YSLEER. V dropped 1 base and J dropped 11 bases, with 15 bases sitting between them. The CDR3 covers 15 residues. Study-wide results and caveats: Patients and controls shared 25 to 30 CD8+ CDR3 sequences, highly expressed in patients.

The genes are TRBV4-3 and TRBJ1-6, with D unclear. This TCR was sampled from a human donor with aplastic anemia. Input material: sorted CD4+, CD8+, or CD8+CD57+ T cells (not recorded which) from PBMCs. This CDR3 reads CASSQVSGEGPPLHF. The CDR3 DNA follows: TGCGCCAGCAGCCAAGTTTCCGGGGAGGGTCCACCCCTCCACTTT.